The clone carrying this T cell receptor (beta chain) was picked up one time. Its antigen is unidentified. This entry belongs to a study of shared clonotypes between healthy human individuals. CDR1 MNHEY and CDR2 SMNVEV come from the germline V gene (reference sequence). The CDR3 loop spans 18 amino acids. Trimming removed 0 bases from V and 0 bases from J, with 15 bases in between. The test was conducted at deep level. Repertoires were generated with immunoSEQ multiplex PCR, while TCRdb's copy carries only in-frame clones and drops some. In the table there are around 2.5 million clones, over 85% of which are singletons. Regarding the study as a whole: The diversity represented, both genetic and in exposure history, was limited by few donors.

Adult donors, all healthy and HIV-negative, had no recent acute infections or vaccinations. CD4+ cells were split into CD45RA+ naive and CD45RA-negative memory subsets. Sequenced sample: naive CD4+ T cells from PBMCs. The sample's subset: CD45RA+ positively selected. This chain links TRBV27 with TRBJ2-1; D is unresolved. The receptor was isolated from a young man in good health. Some clones in this sample may be carry-over from other donors' samples. Here the CDR3 reads CASSLSTGPLSSYNEQFF. The CDR3 DNA follows: TGTGCCAGCAGTTTATCGACCGGGCCCTTGAGCTCCTACAATGAGCAGTTCTTC.